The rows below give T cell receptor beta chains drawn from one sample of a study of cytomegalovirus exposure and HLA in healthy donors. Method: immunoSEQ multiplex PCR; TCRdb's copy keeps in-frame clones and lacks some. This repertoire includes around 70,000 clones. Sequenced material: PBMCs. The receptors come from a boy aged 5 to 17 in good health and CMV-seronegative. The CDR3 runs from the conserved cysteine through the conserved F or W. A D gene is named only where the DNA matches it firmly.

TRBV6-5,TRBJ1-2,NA,TGTGCCAGCAGTGGACAGAGCTATGGCTACACCTTC,CASSGQSYGYTF
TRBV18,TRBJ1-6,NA,TGTGCCAGCTCCCCCCGGGGAGAAAGTAATTCACCCCTCCACTTT,CASSPRGESNSPLHF
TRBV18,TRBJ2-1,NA,TGTGCCAGCTCACCACCCAGCGGGACAAACAATGAGCAGTTCTTC,CASSPPSGTNNEQFF
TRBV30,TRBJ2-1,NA,TGTGCCTGGAGTAGTGGGGGGGCCAATGAGCAGTTCTTC,CAWSSGGANEQFF
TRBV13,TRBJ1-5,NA,TGTGCCAGCAGCTCCAATAGTCAGCCCCAGCATTTT,CASSSNSQPQHF
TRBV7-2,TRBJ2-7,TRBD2,TGTGCCAGCAGCTTATGGACTAGCGGCTCCTACGAGCAGTACTTC,CASSLWTSGSYEQYF
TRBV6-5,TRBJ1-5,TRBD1,TGTGCCAGCAGTACCACGACAGGGGAGAATCAGCCCCAGCATTTT,CASSTTTGENQPQHF
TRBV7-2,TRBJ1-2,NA,TGTGCCAGCAGGAGGAATATCTATGGCTACACCTTC,CASRRNIYGYTF
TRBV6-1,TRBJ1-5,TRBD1,TGTGCCGGACAGGGAGAATATAGCAATCAGCCCCAGCATTTT,CAGQGEYSNQPQHF
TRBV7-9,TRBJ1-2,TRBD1,TGTGCCAGCAGTAGGACAGGGGAGAACTATGGCTACACCTTC,CASSRTGENYGYTF
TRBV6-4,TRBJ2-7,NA,TGTGCCAGCAGTGACTCAAGTGGAGGCTCCTACGAGCAGTACTTC,CASSDSSGGSYEQYF
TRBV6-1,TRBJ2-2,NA,TGTGCCAGCAGTGGGGCGGGTAGGGATCCCGGGGAGCTGTTTTTT,CASSGAGRDPGELFF
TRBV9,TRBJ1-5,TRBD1,TGTGCCAGCAGCGTAGGACAGGGAAGCAATCAGCCCCAGCATTTT,CASSVGQGSNQPQHF
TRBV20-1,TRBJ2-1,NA,TGCGGAACGGACAGAGACAATGAGCAGTTCTTC,CGTDRDNEQFF
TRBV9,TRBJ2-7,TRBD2,TGTGCCAGCAGCGCCGGACTAGAGGGAAGCTACGAGCAGTACTTC,CASSAGLEGSYEQYF
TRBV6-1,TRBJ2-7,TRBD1,TGTGCCAGCAGGGGACAGGGGGCCCACGAGCAGTACTTC,CASRGQGAHEQYF
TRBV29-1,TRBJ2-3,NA,TGCAGCGTTGACGGAGGCACAATTACAGATACGCAGTATTTT,CSVDGGTITDTQYF
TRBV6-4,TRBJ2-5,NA,TGTGCCAGCAGTGACCGGGGTCGAGAGACCCAGTACTTC,CASSDRGRETQYF
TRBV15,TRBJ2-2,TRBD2,TGTGCCACCAGCAACGGGGGGGACACCGGGGAGCTGTTTTTT,CATSNGGDTGELFF
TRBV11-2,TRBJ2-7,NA,TGTGCCAGCAGCATGACAGGAAAAGGATACGAGCAGTACTTC,CASSMTGKGYEQYF
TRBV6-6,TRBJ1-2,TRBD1,TGTGCCAGCAGTTACTCGGGACAGAACTATGGCTACACCTTC,CASSYSGQNYGYTF
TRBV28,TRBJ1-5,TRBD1,TGTGCCAGCAGTTTACACAGGGGTAGCAATCAGCCCCAGCATTTT,CASSLHRGSNQPQHF
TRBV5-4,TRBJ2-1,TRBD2,TGTGCCAGCAGCTACCTGACTAGCGGGAGGGCATCGGATGAGCAGTTCTTC,CASSYLTSGRASDEQFF
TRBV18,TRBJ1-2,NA,TGTGCCAGCTCACCGGAGGGGCCTCCTACTAACTATGGCTACACCTTC,CASSPEGPPTNYGYTF
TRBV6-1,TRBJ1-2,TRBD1,TGCGGGGTGGGACAGGGACAGTTTAACTATGGCTACACCTTC,CGVGQGQFNYGYTF
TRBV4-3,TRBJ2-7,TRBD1,TGCGCCAGCAGCCCAGACAGGGTCCCCTACGAGCAGTACTTC,CASSPDRVPYEQYF
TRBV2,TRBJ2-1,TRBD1,TGTGCCAGCGTACAGGGGCGCACCTACAATGAGCAGTTCTTC,CASVQGRTYNEQFF
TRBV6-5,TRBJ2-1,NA,TGTGCCAGCAGTTACCCCCCTTACACTGAGCAGTTCTTC,CASSYPPYTEQFF
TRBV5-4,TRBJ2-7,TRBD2,TGTGCCAGCAGCTTGGACGGAGGGAGGGCAGCTCCTACGAGGCAGTACTTC,CASSLDGGRAAPTRQYF
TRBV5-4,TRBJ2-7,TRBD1,TGTGCCAGCAGCTCGGACAGGGAGTCCTACGAGCAGTACTTC,CASSSDRESYEQYF
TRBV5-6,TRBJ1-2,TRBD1,TGTGCCAGCAGCACTGACAGGGAGGTAGCCTATGGCTACACCTTC,CASSTDREVAYGYTF